The rows below give T cell receptor beta chains drawn from one sample of a study of blood T cell repertoires in COVID-19. Data came from immunoSEQ multiplex PCR; TCRdb stores just in-frame clones and leaves some out. This table holds roughly 30,000 clones, roughly nine tenths found once. The sample was peripheral blood. The receptors here all came from a human donor in a cohort sampled during active COVID-19. Both conserved end residues are trimmed from each CDR3. A D gene is named only where the DNA matches it firmly. The size of a clone is reported for some rows only, either as once, few or many, or as a class for expanded clones.

J,size,V,D,CDR3
TRBJ1-2,-,TRBV7-2,-,ASSPVVDGYT
TRBJ2-7,-,TRBV3-1/TRBV3-2,-,ASSRGAQEQY
TRBJ2-3,-,TRBV7-2,TRBD2,ASSWGDYTDTQY
TRBJ2-7,-,TRBV7-9,-,ASSFKSAPGLEY
TRBJ2-3,-,TRBV29-1,-,SAAGADTQY
TRBJ1-1,-,TRBV6-5,TRBD1,ASGQGADTEAF
TRBJ2-7,-,TRBV4-2,-,ASSQVEGGTSYEQY
TRBJ2-1,-,TRBV3-1/TRBV3-2,TRBD2,ASSPGGGLANYNEQF
TRBJ2-2,once,TRBV29-1,TRBD1,SVRTGGNTGELF
TRBJ1-2,-,TRBV19,-,ASTARDYGYT
TRBJ1-1,-,TRBV3-1/TRBV3-2,TRBD1,ASSLGTGGISEAF
TRBJ2-2,once,TRBV5-1,TRBD2,ASSLAASGGGELF
TRBJ2-1,-,TRBV19,TRBD2,ASSNGGGEGSNEQF
TRBJ1-4,-,TRBV19,-,ASSIGATNEKLF
TRBJ2-7,-,TRBV7-9,-,ASSALLHRYLHEQY
TRBJ1-2,-,TRBV7-3,TRBD1,ASSARQGAEGYT
TRBJ2-7,once,TRBV6-5,TRBD1,ASSSSGGEAYEQY
TRBJ1-2,-,TRBV19,TRBD1,ASSMFRGPYGYT
TRBJ1-2,-,TRBV29-1,-,SEQDSSYGYT
TRBJ1-5,few,TRBV4-2,-,ASSQSGMGNQPQH
TRBJ2-7,-,TRBV4-3,TRBD1,ASSRGQDFYEQY
TRBJ1-2,-,TRBV5-1,-,ASSPVGGNYGYT
TRBJ2-3,-,TRBV7-2,-,ASSLVADTQY
TRBJ1-2,once,TRBV4-1,TRBD1,ASSNRPTGAGYT
TRBJ2-5,-,TRBV3-1/TRBV3-2,-,ASSQSARETQY
TRBJ2-5,-,TRBV7-8,TRBD2,ASSTLAAGAEETQY
TRBJ2-5,-,TRBV13,TRBD2,ASIPKGVGGGPDHQETQY
TRBJ2-3,-,TRBV6-2/TRBV6-3,TRBD1,ASSNRDSSTDTQY
TRBJ2-5,-,TRBV2,TRBD1,ASSEPRDREQTQY
TRBJ2-6,-,TRBV5-6,TRBD1,ASRTGVDSGANVLT
TRBJ1-1,-,TRBV6-5,TRBD1,ASSPDTGETEAF
TRBJ1-5,-,TRBV6-5,TRBD1,ASRTSGQSFQPQH
TRBJ2-5,-,TRBV7-7,-,ASSLSYQGETQY
TRBJ1-3,-,TRBV11-2,-,ASSLGRGGNTIY
TRBJ1-6,-,TRBV5-1,-,ASRTGLNSPLH
TRBJ2-1,-,TRBV6-5,TRBD1,ASRDGGQGYNEQF
TRBJ1-2,-,TRBV7-9,-,ASAGPVSSGYT
TRBJ1-2,once,TRBV6-5,-,ASSAWDTGYT
TRBJ2-3,-,TRBV5-1,-,ASSYRDSSTDTQY
TRBJ1-3,-,TRBV18,-,ASSPRLNSGNTIY
TRBJ2-5,-,TRBV7-2,-,ASSLVTGPQETQY
TRBJ1-5,few,TRBV3-1/TRBV3-2,-,ASSQDPRVGNQPQH
TRBJ2-2,-,TRBV14,TRBD2,ASRSTGTSRRELF
TRBJ1-1,-,TRBV6-6,-,ASSPGLQAF
TRBJ2-1,-,TRBV7-2,TRBD1,ASSSRQGYNEQF
TRBJ2-5,once,TRBV2,-,ASKSAGAPRKTQY
TRBJ2-3,-,TRBV5-5,TRBD2,ASSLRLAGFTDTQY
TRBJ1-5,-,TRBV18,-,ASSIDSDQPQH